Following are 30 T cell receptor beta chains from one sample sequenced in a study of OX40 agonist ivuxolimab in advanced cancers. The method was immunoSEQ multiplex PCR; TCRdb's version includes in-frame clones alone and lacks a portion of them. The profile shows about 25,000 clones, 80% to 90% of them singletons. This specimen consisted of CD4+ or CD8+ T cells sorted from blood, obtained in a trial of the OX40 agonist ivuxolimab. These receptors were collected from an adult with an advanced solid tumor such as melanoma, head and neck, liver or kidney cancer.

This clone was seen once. CDR3 DNA sequence: TGTGCCAGCAGCTGGGGGGCTAGCGGGAGTTCTTACGAGCAGTACTTC. Protein sequence: CASSWGASGSSYEQYF. This sequence joins TRBV5-4 and TRBJ2-7; 10 nucleotides agree with TRBD2. This CDR3 region has 16 residues. Trimming cost V 3 bases and J 4 bases; bases outside gene matches: 10. Germline V gene sequence: CDR1 SGHNT, CDR2 YYREEE (reference sequence).

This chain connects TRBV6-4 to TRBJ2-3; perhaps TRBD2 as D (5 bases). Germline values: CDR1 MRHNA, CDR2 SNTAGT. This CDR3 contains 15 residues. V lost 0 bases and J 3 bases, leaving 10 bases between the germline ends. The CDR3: CASSDSLGATDTQYF. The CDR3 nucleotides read TGTGCCAGCAGTGACTCACTAGGTGCAACAGATACGCAGTATTTT.

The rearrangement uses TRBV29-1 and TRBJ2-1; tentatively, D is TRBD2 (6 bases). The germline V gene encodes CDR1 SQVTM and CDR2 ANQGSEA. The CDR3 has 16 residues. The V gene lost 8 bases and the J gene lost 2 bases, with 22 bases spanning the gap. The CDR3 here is CSHEVKAAGPYNEQFF. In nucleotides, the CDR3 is TGCAGCCACGAGGTCAAGGCAGCGGGTCCCTACAATGAGCAGTTCTTC.

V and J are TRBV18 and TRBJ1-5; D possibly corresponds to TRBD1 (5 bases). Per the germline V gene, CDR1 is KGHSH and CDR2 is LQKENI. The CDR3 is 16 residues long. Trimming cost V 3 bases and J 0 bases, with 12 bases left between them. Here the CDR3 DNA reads TGTGCCAGCTCACCTGGGGCAGGCGATAGCAATCAGCCCCAGCATTTT. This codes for CASSPGAGDSNQPQHF.

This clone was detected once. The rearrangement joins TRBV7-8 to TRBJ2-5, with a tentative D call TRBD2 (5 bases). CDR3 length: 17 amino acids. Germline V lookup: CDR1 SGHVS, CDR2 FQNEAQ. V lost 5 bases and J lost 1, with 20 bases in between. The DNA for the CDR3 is TGTGCCAGCAGCCCTCTAAAGGCTCAAGCGGCCCAAGAGACCCAGTACTTC. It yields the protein CASSPLKAQAAQETQYF. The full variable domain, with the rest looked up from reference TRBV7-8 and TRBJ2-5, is GAGVSQSPRYKVAKRGQDVALRCDPISGHVSLFWYQQALGQGPEFLTYFQNEAQLDKSGLPSDRFFAERPEGSVSTLKIQRTQQEDSAVYLCASSPLKAQAAQETQYFGPGTRLLVL.

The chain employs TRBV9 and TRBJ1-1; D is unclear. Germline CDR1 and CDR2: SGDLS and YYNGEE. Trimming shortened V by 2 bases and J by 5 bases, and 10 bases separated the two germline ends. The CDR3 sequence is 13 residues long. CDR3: CASSVSRETEAFF. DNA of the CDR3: TGTGCCAGCAGCGTGTCTCGGGAGACTGAAGCTTTCTTT.

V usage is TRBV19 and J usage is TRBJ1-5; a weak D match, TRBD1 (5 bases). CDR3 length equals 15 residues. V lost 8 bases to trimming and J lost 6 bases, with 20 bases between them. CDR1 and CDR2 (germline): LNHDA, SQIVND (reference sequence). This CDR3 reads CASSERGRAGQPQHF. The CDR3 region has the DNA TGTGCCAGTTCAGAAAGGGGCAGGGCGGGTCAGCCCCAGCATTTT. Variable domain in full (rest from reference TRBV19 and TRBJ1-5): DGGITQSPKYLFRKEGQNVTLSCEQNLNHDAMYWYRQDPGQGLRLIYYSQIVNDFQKGDIAEGYSVSREKKESFPLTVTSAQKNPTAFYLCASSERGRAGQPQHFGDGTRLSIL.

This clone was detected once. DNA of the CDR3: TGTGCCAGCAGCTTGGACAGCGAAAGCTCCTACGAGCAGTACTTC. Residues: CASSLDSESSYEQYF. This sequence joins TRBV13 and TRBJ2-7, with a possible D match to TRBD1 (6 bases). V lost 3 bases to trimming and J lost 0 bases, with 12 bases between them. The V gene's germline CDR1 is PRHDT and CDR2 FYEKMQ (reference sequence). This CDR3 spans 15 amino acids.

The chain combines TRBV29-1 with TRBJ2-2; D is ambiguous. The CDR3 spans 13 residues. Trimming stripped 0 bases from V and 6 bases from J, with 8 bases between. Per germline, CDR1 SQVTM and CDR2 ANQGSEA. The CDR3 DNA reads TGCAGCGTTGAAGATCAGGTCGCCGGGGAGCTGTTTTTT. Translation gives CSVEDQVAGELFF.

The CDR3 sequence: CSVRTVHNEQFF. DNA for the CDR3: TGCAGCGTTCGAACTGTCCACAATGAGCAGTTCTTC. V and J are TRBV29-1 and TRBJ2-1; D gene ambiguous. Germline assignment: CDR1 SQVTM and CDR2 ANQGSEA. This CDR3 comprises 12 residues. Trimming left V 5 bases short and J 5 bases short, with 10 bases between.

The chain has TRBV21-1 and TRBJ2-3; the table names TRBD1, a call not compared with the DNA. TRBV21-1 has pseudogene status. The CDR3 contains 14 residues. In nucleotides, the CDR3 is TGTGCCAGCAGCACAACGGGACAGCTTTTGGGGCAGTATTTT. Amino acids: CASSTTGQLLGQYF.

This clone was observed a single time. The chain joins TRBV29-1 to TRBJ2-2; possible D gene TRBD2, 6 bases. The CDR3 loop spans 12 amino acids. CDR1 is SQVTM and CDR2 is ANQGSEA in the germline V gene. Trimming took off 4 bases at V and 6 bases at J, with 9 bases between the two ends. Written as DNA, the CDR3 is TGCAGCGTTGTTCGGGAGTCCGGGGAGCTGTTTTTT. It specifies CSVVRESGELFF.

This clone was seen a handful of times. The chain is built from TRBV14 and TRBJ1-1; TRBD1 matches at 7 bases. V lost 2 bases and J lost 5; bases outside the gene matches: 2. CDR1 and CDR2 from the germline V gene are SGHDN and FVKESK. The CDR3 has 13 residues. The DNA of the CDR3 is TGTGCCAGCAGCCAACCAGGGGGGACTGAAGCTTTCTTT. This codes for CASSQPGGTEAFF.

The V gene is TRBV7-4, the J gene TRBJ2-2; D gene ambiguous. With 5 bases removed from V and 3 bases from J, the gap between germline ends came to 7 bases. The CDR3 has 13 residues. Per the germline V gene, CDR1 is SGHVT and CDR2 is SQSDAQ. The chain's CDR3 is CASSLLYTGELFF. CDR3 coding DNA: TGTGCCAGCAGCCTCCTCTACACCGGGGAGCTGTTTTTT.

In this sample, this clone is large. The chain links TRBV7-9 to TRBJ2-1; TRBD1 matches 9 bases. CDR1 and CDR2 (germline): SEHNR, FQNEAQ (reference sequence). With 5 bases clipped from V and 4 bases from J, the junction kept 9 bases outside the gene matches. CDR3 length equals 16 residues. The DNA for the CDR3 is TGTGCCAGCAGCGATAGTCTGGGACAGGGATACAATGAGCAGTTCTTC. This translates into CASSDSLGQGYNEQFF.

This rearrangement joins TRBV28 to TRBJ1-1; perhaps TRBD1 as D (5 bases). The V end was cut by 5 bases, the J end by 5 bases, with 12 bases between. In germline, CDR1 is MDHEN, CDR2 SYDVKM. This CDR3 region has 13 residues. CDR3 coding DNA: TGTGCCAGCAGTCCCCTCGGGGGGACTGAAGCTTTCTTT. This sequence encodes CASSPLGGTEAFF. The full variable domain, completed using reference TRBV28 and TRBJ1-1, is DVKVTQSSRYLVKRTGEKVFLECVQDMDHENMFWYRQDPGLGLRLIYFSYDVKMKEKGDIPEGYSVSREKKERFSLILESASTNQTSMYLCASSPLGGTEAFFGQGTRLTVV.

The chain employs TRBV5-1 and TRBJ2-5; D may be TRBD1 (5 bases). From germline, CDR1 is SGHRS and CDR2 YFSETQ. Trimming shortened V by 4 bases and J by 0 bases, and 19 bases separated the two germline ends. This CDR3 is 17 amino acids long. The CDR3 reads CASSTGTQGLYQETQYF. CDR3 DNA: TGCGCCAGCAGCACTGGCACCCAGGGCTTGTACCAAGAGACCCAGTACTTC.

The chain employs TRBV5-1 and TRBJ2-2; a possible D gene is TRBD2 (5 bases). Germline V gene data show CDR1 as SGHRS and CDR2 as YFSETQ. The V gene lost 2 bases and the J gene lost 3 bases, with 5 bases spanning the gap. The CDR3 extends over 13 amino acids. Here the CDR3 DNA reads TGCGCCAGCAGCTTTAGCGACACCGGGGAGCTGTTTTTT. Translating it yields CASSFSDTGELFF.

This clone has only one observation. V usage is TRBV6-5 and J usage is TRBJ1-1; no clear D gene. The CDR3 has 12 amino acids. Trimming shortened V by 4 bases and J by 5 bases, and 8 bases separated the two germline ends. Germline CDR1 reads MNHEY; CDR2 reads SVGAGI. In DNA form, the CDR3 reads TGTGCCAGCAGTTGGTATGGGACTGAAGCTTTCTTT. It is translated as CASSWYGTEAFF.

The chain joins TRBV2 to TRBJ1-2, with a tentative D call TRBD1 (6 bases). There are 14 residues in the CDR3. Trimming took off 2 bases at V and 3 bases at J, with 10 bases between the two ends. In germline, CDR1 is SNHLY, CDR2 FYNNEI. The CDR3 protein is CASSELAGDYGYTF. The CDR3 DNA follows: TGTGCCAGCAGTGAACTTGCAGGGGACTATGGCTACACCTTC.

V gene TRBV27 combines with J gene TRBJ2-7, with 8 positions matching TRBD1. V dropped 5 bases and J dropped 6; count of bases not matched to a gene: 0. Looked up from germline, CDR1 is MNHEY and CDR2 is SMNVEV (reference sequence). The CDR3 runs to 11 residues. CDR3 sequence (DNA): TGTGCCAGCAGTACAGGGGGCGAGCAGTACTTC. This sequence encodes CASSTGGEQYF.

The CDR3 is CASSHLGQGARNEQFF. As DNA, the CDR3 is TGTGCCAGCAGCCATTTGGGACAGGGGGCGCGAAATGAGCAGTTCTTC. The chain uses TRBV11-2 and TRBJ2-1; 12 positions match TRBD1. J was trimmed by 7 bases and V by 5 bases; bases with no gene match: 9. This CDR3 spans 16 amino acids. Germline values: CDR1 SGHAT, CDR2 FQNNGV.

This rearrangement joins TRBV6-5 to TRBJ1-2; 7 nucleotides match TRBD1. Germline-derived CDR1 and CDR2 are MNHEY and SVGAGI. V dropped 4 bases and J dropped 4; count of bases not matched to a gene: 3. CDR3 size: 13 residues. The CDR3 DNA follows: TGTGCCAGCAGTTTAGGGACAGCCTATGGCTACACCTTC. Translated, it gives CASSLGTAYGYTF.

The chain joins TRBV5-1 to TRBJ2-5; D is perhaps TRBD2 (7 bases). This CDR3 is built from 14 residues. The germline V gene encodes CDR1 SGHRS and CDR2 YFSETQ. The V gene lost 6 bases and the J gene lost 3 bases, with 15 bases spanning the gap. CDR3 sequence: CASMRGQLKETQYF. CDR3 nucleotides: TGCGCCAGCATGCGGGGGCAGCTAAAAGAGACCCAGTACTTC.

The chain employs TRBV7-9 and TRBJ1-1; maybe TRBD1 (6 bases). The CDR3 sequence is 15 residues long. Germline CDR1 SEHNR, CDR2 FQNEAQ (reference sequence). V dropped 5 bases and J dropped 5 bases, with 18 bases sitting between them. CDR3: CASSLKGGGGTEAFF. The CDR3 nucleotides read TGTGCCAGCAGCCTTAAAGGAGGGGGTGGAACTGAAGCTTTCTTT.

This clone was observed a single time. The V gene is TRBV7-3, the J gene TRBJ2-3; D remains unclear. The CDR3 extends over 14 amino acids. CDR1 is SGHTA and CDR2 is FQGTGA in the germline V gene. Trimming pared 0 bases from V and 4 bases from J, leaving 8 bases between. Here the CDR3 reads CASSLTASADTQYF. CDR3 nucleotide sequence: TGTGCCAGCAGCTTAACGGCTAGTGCAGATACGCAGTATTTT.

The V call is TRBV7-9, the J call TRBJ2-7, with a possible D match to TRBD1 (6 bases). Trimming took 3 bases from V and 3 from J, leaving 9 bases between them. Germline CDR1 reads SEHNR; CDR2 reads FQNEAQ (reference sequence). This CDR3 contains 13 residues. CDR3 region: CASSFLGGYEQYF. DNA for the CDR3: TGTGCCAGCAGCTTTCTAGGGGGCTACGAGCAGTACTTC.

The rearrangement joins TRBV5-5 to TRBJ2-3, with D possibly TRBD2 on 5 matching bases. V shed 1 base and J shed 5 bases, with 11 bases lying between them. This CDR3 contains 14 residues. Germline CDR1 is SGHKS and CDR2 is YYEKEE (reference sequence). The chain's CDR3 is CASSLYREEDTQYF. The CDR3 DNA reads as TGTGCCAGCAGCTTGTACCGGGAAGAAGATACGCAGTATTTT.

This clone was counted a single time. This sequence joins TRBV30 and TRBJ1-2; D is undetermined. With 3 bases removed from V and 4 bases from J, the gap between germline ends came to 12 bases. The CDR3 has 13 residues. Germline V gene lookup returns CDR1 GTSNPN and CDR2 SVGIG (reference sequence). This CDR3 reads CAWRIGFGYGYTF. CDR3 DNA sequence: TGTGCCTGGAGGATAGGGTTTGGCTATGGCTACACCTTC. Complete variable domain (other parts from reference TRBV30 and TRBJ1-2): SQTIHQWPATLVQPVGSPLSLECTVEGTSNPNLYWYRQAAGRGLQLLFYSVGIGQISSEVPQNLSASRPQDRQFILSSKKLLLSDSGFYLCAWRIGFGYGYTFGSGTRLTVV.

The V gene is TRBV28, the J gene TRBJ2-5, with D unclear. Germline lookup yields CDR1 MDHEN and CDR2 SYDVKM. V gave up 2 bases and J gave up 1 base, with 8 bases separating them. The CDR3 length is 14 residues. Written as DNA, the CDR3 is TGTGCCAGCAGTTTAGTTGAAGGCCAAGAGACCCAGTACTTC. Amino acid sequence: CASSLVEGQETQYF. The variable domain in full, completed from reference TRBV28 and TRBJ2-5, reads DVKVTQSSRYLVKRTGEKVFLECVQDMDHENMFWYRQDPGLGLRLIYFSYDVKMKEKGDIPEGYSVSREKKERFSLILESASTNQTSMYLCASSLVEGQETQYFGPGTRLLVL.